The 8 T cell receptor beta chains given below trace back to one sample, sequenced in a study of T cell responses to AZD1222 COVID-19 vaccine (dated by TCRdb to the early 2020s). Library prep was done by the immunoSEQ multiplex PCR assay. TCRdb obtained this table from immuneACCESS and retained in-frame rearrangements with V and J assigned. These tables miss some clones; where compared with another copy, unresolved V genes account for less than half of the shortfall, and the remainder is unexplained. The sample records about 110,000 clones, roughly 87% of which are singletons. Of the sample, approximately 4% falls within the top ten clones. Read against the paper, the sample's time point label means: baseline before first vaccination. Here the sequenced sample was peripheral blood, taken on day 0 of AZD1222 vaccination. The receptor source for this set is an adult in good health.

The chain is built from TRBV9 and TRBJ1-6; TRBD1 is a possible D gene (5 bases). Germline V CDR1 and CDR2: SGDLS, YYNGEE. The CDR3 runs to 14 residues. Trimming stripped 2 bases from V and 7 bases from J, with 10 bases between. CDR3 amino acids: CASSVQTGNSPLHF. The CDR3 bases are TGTGCCAGCAGCGTTCAAACAGGAAATTCACCCCTCCACTTT. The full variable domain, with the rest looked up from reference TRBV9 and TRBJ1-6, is DSGVTQTPKHLITATGQRVTLRCSPRSGDLSVYWYQQSLDQGLQFLIQYYNGEERAKGNILERFSAQQFPDLHSELNLSSLELGDSALYFCASSVQTGNSPLHFGNGTRLTVT.

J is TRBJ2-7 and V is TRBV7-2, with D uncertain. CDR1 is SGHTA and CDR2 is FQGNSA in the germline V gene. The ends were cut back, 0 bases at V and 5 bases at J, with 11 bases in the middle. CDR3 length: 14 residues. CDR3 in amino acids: CASSLAHPGHEQYF. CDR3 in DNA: TGTGCCAGCAGCTTAGCGCACCCAGGACACGAGCAGTACTTC.

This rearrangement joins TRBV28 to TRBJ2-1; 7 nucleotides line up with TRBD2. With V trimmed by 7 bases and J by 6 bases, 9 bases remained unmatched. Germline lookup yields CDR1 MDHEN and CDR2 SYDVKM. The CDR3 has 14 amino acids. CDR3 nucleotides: TGTGCCAGCATTCTGGCGGGAGAGGGCAATGAGCAGTTCTTC. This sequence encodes CASILAGEGNEQFF.

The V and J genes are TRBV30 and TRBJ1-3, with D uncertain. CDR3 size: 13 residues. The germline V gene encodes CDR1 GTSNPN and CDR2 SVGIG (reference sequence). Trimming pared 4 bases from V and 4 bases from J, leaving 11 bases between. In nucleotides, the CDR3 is TGTGCCTGGAATAGGCTGTCCGGAAACACCATATATTTT. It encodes CAWNRLSGNTIYF.

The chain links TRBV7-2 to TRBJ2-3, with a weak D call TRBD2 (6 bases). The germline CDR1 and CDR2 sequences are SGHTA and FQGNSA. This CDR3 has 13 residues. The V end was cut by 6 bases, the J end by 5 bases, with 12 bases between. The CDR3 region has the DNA TGTGCCAGCAGTTGGACTACCTTAGATACGCAGTATTTT. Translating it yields CASSWTTLDTQYF.

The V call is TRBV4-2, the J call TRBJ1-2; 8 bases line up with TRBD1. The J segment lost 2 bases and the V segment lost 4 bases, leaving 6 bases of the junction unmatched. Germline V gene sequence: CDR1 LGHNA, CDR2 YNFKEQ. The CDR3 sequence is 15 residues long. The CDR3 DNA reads TGTGCCAGCAGCCTAACGACAGGGGACAACTATGGCTACACCTTC. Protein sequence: CASSLTTGDNYGYTF.

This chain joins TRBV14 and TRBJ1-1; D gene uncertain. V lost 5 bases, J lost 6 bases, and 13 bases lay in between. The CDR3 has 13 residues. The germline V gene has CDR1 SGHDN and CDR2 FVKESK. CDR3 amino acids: CASSERLSAEAFF. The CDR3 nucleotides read TGTGCCAGCAGCGAGCGACTGAGCGCTGAAGCTTTCTTT.

The CDR3, as DNA: TGTGCCAGCACCTTACGGGGGGTGAGAGGGGAAAAACTGTTTTTT. Translation: CASTLRGVRGEKLFF. The chain recombines TRBV6-5 with TRBJ1-4, with D perhaps matching TRBD1 (5 bases). Looked up from germline, CDR1 is MNHEY and CDR2 is SVGAGI. V lost 7 bases and J 8 bases, leaving 20 bases between the germline ends. This CDR3 comprises 15 residues.